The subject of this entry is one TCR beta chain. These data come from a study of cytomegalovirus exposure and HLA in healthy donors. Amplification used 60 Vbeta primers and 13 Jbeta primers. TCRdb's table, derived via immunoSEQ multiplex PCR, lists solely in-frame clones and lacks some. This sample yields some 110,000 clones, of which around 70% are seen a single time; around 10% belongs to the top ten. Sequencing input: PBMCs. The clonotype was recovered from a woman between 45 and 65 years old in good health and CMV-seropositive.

CDR3: CASRGSSYEQYF. The DNA of the CDR3 is TGTGCCAGCCGGGGTTCTTCCTACGAGCAGTACTTC. This chain connects TRBV2 to TRBJ2-7; possibly TRBD2 for D (5 bases). V gave up 8 bases and J gave up 1 base, with 9 bases separating them. CDR3 length equals 12 residues. Per the germline V gene, CDR1 is SNHLY and CDR2 is FYNNEI.